This TCR delta chain was observed in a study of gamma-delta T cells after stem cell transplantation. This clone appeared a few times. A far larger clone is a single base away, which makes a read error likely. This specimen includes other DNA sequences encoding the same CDR3. The CDR3 runs to 18 residues. Germline lookup yields CDR1 GEAIGNYY and CDR2 EKD. The V segment lost 3 bases and the J segment 0 bases; nucleotides outside the gene matches: 15. TCRdb reanalysed the RT-PCR reads with CATT. The sample contains some 1,600 delta-chain clones, approximately 4.8% of which appear only once. This clonotype originated in a human donor. It is not recorded whose cells these are; they may come from a transplant donor. The sample consisted of gamma-delta T cells. V gene TRDV2 combines with J gene TRDJ1, with 7 positions matching TRDD3. CDR3 in DNA: TGTGCCTGTGACTTTCTGTCTCGTGGGGGACCCGACACCGATAAACTCATCTTT. Translating gives CACDFLSRGGPDTDKLIF.